Listed below are T cell receptor beta chains from one sample, sequenced in a study of blood T cell repertoires in COVID-19. The protocol was immunoSEQ multiplex PCR, while the TCRdb copy is restricted to in-frame clones and leaves out a portion. The table has around 500,000 clones, more than 85% seen once. The sequencing sample was made of PBMCs or T cells enriched from blood (not recorded which). These receptors originate from a woman aged 55-75 years who had recovered from COVID-19. Each CDR3 is given with its conserved first and last residue. The D gene is left open where the match is weak. The size field is filled for only some rows; it gives once, few, many or a size class.

.	TRBJ2-7	TRBV24-1	.	CATSDSYRYEQYF	TGTGCCACCAGTGATTCATACAGATACGAGCAGTACTTC
.	TRBJ1-6	TRBV3-1/TRBV3-2	.	CASSQERSGFSYNSPLHF	TGTGCCAGCAGCCAAGAACGATCGGGTTTCTCCTATAATTCACCCCTCCACTTT
.	TRBJ1-1	TRBV2	.	CASSDYRASSVAFF	TGTGCCAGCAGTGACTACAGGGCAAGTTCCGTAGCTTTCTTT
.	TRBJ2-3	TRBV1	.	CTSSQDPGTDTQYF	TGCACCAGCAGCCAAGATCCGGGCACAGATACGCAGTATTTT
.	TRBJ1-2	TRBV5-4	.	CASSLVGAYGYTF	TGTGCCAGCAGCTTGGTGGGGGCATATGGCTACACCTTC
.	TRBJ1-3	TRBV6-1	TRBD1	CASSEGTGGPGNTIYF	TGTGCCAGCAGTGAAGGGACAGGGGGCCCTGGAAACACCATATATTTT
.	TRBJ1-5	TRBV28	TRBD1	CASRQGQPNQPQHF	TGTGCCAGCAGGCAGGGACAGCCTAATCAGCCCCAGCATTTT
.	TRBJ2-2	TRBV5-1	TRBD2	CASSSFTAGGTGELFF	TGCGCCAGCAGCTCCTTCACCGCGGGGGGAACCGGGGAGCTGTTTTTT
.	TRBJ2-3	TRBV9	.	CASSPWSGTDTQYF	TGTGCCAGCAGCCCCTGGTCGGGCACAGATACGCAGTATTTT
.	TRBJ1-2	TRBV5-1	.	CASSLFGGILANYGYTF	TGCGCCAGCAGCTTGTTTGGCGGAATTTTAGCTAACTATGGCTACACCTTC
once	TRBJ1-1	TRBV21-1	.	CASSKKDRQGKGISTEAFF	TGTGCCAGCAGCAAGAAAGACCGACAGGGTAAAGGGATCTCTACTGAAGCTTTCTTT
.	TRBJ2-3	TRBV5-1	TRBD2	CASSLEGRTSHNTQYF	TGCGCCAGCAGCTTGGAAGGGCGGACTAGCCACAATACGCAGTATTTT
.	TRBJ1-1	TRBV11-3	.	CASSLYTVNTEAFF	TGTGCCAGCAGCTTATACACAGTGAACACTGAAGCTTTCTTT
.	TRBJ1-2	TRBV12-5	.	CASGLVPGGLYGYTF	TGTGCTAGTGGTTTGGTCCCTGGGGGCCTATATGGCTACACCTTC
.	TRBJ2-5	TRBV28	TRBD2	CASSFGSGGGAKETQYF	TGTGCCAGCAGTTTTGGGTCTGGCGGGGGGGCGAAAGAGACCCAGTACTTC
few	TRBJ1-1	TRBV2	TRBD1	CASSPPGTGLNTEAFF	TGTGCCAGCAGTCCTCCGGGGACAGGGCTGAACACTGAAGCTTTCTTT
once	TRBJ1-1	TRBV7-9	TRBD1	CASRAGTGSPEAFF	TGTGCCAGCCGCGCCGGGACAGGGAGTCCTGAAGCTTTCTTT
.	TRBJ1-5	TRBV12-3/TRBV12-4	.	CASSFRGYQPQHF	TGTGCCAGCAGTTTCAGGGGTTATCAGCCCCAGCATTTT
once	TRBJ2-1	TRBV5-1	TRBD1	CASSLGTGDNEQFF	TGCGCCAGCAGCTTGGGGACAGGGGACAATGAGCAGTTCTTC
.	TRBJ2-3	TRBV30	.	CAWSAQATDTQYF	TGTGCCTGGAGTGCACAGGCAACAGATACGCAGTATTTT
.	TRBJ2-7	TRBV7-8	TRBD1	CASSLDRGPTYEQYF	TGTGCCAGCAGCTTAGACAGGGGGCCAACCTACGAGCAGTACTTC
.	TRBJ2-2	TRBV25-1	TRBD1	CASSPGTGNTGELFF	TGTGCCAGCAGCCCCGGGACAGGGAATACCGGGGAGCTGTTTTTT
.	TRBJ1-1	TRBV11-2	.	CASSLDLNMGAEAFF	TGTGCCAGCAGCTTAGATCTAAATATGGGAGCTGAAGCTTTCTTT